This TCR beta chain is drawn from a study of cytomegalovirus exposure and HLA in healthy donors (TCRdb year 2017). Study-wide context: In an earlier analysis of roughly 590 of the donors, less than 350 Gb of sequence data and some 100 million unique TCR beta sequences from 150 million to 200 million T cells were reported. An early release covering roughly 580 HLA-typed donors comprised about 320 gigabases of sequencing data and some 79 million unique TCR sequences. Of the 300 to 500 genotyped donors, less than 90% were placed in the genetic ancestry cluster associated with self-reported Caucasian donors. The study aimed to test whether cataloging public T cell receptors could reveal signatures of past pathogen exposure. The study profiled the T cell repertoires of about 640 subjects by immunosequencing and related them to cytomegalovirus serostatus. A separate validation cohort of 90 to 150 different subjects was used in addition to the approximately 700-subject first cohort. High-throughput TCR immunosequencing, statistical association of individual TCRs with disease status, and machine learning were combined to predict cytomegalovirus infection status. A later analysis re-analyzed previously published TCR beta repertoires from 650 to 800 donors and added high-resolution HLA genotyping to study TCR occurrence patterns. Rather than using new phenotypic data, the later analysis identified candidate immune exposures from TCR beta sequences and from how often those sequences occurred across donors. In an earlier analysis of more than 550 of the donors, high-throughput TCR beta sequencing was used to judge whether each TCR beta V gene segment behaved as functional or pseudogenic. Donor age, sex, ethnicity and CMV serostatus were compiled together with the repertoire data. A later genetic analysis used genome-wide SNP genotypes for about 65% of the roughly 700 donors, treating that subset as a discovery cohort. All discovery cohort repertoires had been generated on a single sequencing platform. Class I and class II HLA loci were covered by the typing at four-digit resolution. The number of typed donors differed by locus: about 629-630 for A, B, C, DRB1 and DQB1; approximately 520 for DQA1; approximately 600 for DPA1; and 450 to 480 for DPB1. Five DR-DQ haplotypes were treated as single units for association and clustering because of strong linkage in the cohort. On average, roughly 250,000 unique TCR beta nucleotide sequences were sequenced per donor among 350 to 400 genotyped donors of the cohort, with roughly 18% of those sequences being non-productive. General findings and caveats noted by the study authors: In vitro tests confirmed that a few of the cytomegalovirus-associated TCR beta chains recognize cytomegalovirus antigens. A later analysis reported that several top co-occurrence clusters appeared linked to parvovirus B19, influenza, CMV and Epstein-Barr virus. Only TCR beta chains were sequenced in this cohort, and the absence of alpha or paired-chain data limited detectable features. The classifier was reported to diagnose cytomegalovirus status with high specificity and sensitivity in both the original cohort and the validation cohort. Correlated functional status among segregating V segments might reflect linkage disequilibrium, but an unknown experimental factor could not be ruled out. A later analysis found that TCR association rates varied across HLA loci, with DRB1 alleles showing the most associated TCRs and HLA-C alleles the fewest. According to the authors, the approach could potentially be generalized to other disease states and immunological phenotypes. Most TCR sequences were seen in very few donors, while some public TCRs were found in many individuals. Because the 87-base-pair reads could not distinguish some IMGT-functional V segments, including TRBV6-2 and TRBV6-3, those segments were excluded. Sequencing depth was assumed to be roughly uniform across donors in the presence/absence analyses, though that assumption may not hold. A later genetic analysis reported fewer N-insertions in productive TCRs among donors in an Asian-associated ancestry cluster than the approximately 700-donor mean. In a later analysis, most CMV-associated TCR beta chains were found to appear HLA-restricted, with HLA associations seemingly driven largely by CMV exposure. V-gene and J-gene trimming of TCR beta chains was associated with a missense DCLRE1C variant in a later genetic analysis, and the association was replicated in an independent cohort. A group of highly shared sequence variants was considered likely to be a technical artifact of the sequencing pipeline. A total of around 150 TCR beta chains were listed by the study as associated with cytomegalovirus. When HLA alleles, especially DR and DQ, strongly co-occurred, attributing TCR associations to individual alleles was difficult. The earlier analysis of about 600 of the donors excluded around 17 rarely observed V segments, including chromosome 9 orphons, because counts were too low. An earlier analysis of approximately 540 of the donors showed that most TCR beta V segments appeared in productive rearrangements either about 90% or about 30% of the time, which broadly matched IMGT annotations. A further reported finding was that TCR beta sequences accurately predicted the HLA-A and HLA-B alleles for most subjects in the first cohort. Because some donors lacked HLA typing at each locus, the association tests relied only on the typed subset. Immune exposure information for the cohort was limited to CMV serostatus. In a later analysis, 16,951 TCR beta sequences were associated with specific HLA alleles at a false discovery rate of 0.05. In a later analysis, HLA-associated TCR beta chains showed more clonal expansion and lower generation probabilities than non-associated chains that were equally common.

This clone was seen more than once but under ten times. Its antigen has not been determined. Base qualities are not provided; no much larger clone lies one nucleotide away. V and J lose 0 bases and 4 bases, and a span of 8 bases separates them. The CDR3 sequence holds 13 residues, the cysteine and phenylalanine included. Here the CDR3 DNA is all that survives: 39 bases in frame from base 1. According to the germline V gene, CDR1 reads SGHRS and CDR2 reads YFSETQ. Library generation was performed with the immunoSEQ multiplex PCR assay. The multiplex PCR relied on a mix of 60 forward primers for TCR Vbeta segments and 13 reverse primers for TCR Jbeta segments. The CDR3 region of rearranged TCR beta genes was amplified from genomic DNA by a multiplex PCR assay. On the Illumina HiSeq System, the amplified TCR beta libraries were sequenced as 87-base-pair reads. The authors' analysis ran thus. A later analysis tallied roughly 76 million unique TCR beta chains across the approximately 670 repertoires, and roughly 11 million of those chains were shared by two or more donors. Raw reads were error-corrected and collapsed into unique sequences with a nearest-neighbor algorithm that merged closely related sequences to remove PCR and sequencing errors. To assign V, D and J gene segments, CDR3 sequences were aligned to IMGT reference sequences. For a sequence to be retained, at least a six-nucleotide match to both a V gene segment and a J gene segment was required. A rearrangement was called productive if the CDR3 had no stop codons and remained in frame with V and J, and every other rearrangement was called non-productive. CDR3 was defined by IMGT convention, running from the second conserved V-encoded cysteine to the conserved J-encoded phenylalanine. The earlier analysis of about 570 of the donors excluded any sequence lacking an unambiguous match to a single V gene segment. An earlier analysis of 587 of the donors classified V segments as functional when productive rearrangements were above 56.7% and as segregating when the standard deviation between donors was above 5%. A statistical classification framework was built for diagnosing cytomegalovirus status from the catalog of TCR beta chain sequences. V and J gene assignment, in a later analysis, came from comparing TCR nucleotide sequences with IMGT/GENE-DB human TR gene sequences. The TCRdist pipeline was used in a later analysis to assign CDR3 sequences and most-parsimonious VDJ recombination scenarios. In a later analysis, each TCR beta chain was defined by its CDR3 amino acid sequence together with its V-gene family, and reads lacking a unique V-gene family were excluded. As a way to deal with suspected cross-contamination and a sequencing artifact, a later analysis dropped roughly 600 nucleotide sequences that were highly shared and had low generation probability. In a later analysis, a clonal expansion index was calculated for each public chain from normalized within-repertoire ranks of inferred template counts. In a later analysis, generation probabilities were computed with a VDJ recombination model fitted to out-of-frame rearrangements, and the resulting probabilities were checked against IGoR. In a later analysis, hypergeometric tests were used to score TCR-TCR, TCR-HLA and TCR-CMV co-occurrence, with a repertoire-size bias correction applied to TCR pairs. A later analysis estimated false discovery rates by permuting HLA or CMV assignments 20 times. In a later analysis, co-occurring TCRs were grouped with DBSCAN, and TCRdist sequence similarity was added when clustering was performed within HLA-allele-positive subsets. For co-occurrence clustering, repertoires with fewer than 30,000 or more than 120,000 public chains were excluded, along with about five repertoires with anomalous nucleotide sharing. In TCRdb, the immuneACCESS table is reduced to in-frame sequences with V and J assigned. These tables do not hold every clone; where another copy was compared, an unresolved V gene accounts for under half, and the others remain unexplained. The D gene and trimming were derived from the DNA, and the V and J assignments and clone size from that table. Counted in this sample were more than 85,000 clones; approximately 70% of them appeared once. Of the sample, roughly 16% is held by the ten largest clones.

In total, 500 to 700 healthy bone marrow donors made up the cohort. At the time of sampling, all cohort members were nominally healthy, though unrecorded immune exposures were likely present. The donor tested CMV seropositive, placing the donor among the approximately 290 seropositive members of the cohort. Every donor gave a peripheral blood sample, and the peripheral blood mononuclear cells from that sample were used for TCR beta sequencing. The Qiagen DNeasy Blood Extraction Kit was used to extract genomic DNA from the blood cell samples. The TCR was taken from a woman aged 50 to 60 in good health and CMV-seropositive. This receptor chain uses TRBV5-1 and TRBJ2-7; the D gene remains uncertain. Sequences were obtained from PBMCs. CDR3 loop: CASSLDPAYEQYF. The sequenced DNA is TGCGCCAGCAGCTTGGACCCCGCGTACGAGCAGTACTTC.